Listed below are T cell receptor beta chains from one sample, sequenced in a study of human versus mouse CDR3 diversity and MHC coevolution. The method was immunoSEQ multiplex PCR; TCRdb's version includes in-frame clones alone and lacks a portion of them. Of roughly 86,000 clones listed, around 93% are singletons. The sequencing sample was made of naive CD4+ T cells from blood. The receptor set was obtained from a person aged 25 to 75 in good health. Each CDR3 is given with its conserved first and last residue. The order of the fields is CDR3 protein, V gene, J gene.

CDR3: CASSSLMGGTEAFF
V: TRBV6-5
J: TRBJ1-1

CDR3: CASSFGDRGEKLFF
V: TRBV5-8
J: TRBJ1-4

CDR3: CASSQRTGRGTEAFF
V: TRBV14
J: TRBJ1-1

CDR3: CASSSTGGNTEAFF
V: TRBV7-9
J: TRBJ1-1

CDR3: CASSPRSRGGQYF
V: TRBV18
J: TRBJ2-7

CDR3: CASSSRQGGSYGYTF
V: TRBV7-9
J: TRBJ1-2

CDR3: CASSLGPAGFEQYF
V: TRBV5-1
J: TRBJ2-7

CDR3: CASSHTGSGNQPQHF
V: TRBV5-5
J: TRBJ1-5

CDR3: CASSEKLSGAYNEQFF
V: TRBV6-1
J: TRBJ2-1

CDR3: CASASGFNYGYTF
V: TRBV19
J: TRBJ1-2

CDR3: CASSLMYSSYEQYF
V: TRBV11-1
J: TRBJ2-7

CDR3: CASSRRDRGDEQYF
V: TRBV18
J: TRBJ2-7

CDR3: CAGGITTGVLRGAFF
V: TRBV5-3
J: TRBJ1-1

CDR3: CASSLIGRRGTDTQYF
V: TRBV7-2
J: TRBJ2-3

CDR3: CASSPSGRAHEQYF
V: TRBV7-8
J: TRBJ2-7

CDR3: CAISESGLGDGYTF
V: TRBV10-3
J: TRBJ1-2

CDR3: CASSASGGNQPQHF
V: TRBV6-4
J: TRBJ1-5

CDR3: CAWKRGAGGRNEQFF
V: TRBV30
J: TRBJ2-1

CDR3: CASSLVASGGAEGNEQFF
V: TRBV5-1
J: TRBJ2-1

CDR3: CASSVAERPYNEQFF
V: TRBV9
J: TRBJ2-1

CDR3: CASSRNNSPLHF
V: TRBV7-3
J: TRBJ1-6

CDR3: CSVVGGDRTEAFF
V: TRBV29-1
J: TRBJ1-1

CDR3: CSVGEIEQYF
V: TRBV29-1
J: TRBJ2-7

CDR3: CASSLNSGRNTGELFF
V: TRBV7-2
J: TRBJ2-2

CDR3: CASSTTGLPNSPLHF
V: TRBV25-1
J: TRBJ1-6

CDR3: CASSPGRGTGETQYF
V: TRBV7-8
J: TRBJ2-5

CDR3: CASSLGGLAGGGYEQYF
V: TRBV5-1
J: TRBJ2-7

CDR3: CSVAKASGFPYEQYF
V: TRBV29-1
J: TRBJ2-7

CDR3: CASSLGPLRDSYEQYF
V: TRBV7-9
J: TRBJ2-7

CDR3: CASSFSRGGPQETQYF
V: TRBV7-8
J: TRBJ2-5

CDR3: CASSANRGRNTEAFF
V: TRBV27
J: TRBJ1-1

CDR3: CASSVGDRVGDNYGYTF
V: TRBV9
J: TRBJ1-2

CDR3: CASSPVGGKQYF
V: TRBV11-3
J: TRBJ2-5

CDR3: CASSGNDQPQHF
V: TRBV28
J: TRBJ1-5

CDR3: CASSVPEEYSYNSPLHF
V: TRBV6-1
J: TRBJ1-6

CDR3: CASSSPRGRIGELFF
V: TRBV11-2
J: TRBJ2-2

CDR3: CASSPFRQFEAFF
V: TRBV28
J: TRBJ1-1

CDR3: CATRREGALNTEAFF
V: TRBV7-6
J: TRBJ1-1

CDR3: CASSSGERETQYF
V: TRBV7-9
J: TRBJ2-5

CDR3: CASTLQGYSYEQYF
V: TRBV28
J: TRBJ2-7

CDR3: CASSTRDRGLQETQYF
V: TRBV9
J: TRBJ2-5

CDR3: CASSPLPSGVLTDTQYF
V: TRBV18
J: TRBJ2-3

CDR3: CASSFDRAGNTIYF
V: TRBV6-5
J: TRBJ1-3

CDR3: CATSRESGTRDDEQFF
V: TRBV15
J: TRBJ2-1

CDR3: CASSYLTGRLEQYF
V: TRBV7-2
J: TRBJ2-7

CDR3: CASSLAYNEQFF
V: TRBV5-1
J: TRBJ2-1

CDR3: CASSFQRATNEKLFF
V: TRBV5-1
J: TRBJ1-4

CDR3: CASSFPSLSGWTEAFF
V: TRBV28
J: TRBJ1-1

CDR3: CASSFTGTGPKETQYF
V: TRBV7-3
J: TRBJ2-5

CDR3: CAWVGGRGLEAFF
V: TRBV30
J: TRBJ1-1

CDR3: CASSYSVGGFTDTQYF
V: TRBV6-5
J: TRBJ2-3